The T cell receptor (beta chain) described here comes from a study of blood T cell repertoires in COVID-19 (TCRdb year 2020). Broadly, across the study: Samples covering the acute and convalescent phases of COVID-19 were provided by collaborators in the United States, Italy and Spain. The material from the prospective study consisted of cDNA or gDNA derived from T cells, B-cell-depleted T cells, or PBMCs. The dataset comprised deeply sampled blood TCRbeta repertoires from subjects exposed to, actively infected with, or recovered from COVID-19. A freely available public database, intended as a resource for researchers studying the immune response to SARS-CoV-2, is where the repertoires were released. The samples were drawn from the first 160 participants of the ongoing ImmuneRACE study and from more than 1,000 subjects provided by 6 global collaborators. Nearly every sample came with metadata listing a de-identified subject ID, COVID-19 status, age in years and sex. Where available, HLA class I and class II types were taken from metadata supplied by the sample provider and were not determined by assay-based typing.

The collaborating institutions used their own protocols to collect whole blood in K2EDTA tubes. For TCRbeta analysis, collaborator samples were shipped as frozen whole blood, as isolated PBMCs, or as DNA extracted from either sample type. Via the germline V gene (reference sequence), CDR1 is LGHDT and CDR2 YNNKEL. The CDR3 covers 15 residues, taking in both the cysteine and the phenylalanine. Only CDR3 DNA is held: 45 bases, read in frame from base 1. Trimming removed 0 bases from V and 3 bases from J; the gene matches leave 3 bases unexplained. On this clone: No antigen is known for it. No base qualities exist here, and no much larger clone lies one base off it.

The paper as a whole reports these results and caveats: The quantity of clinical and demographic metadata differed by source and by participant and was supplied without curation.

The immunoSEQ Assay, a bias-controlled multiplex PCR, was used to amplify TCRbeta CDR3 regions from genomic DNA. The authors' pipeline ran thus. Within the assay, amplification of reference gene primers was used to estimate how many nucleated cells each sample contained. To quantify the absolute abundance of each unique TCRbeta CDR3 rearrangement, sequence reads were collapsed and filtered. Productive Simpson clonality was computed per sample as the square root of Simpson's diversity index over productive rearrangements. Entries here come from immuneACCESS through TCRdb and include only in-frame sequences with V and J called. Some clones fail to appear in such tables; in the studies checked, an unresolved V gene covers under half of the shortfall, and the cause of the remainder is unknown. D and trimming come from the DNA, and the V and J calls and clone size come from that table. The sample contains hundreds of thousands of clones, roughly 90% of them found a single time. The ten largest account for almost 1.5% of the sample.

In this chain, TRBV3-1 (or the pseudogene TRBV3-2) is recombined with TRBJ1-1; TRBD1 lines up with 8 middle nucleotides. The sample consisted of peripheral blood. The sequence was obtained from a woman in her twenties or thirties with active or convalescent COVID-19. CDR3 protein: CASSQDPTGDTEAFF. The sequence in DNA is TGTGCCAGCAGCCAAGACCCGACAGGGGACACTGAAGCTTTCTTT.